The subject of this entry is one T cell receptor (beta chain). In germline, CDR1 is LGHNA, CDR2 YNFKEQ. V lost 6 bases and J 3 bases, leaving 18 bases between the germline ends. This CDR3 is 15 amino acids long. 60 Vbeta and 13 Jbeta primers were used in PCR. Only in-frame clones appear in the TCRdb table, and some are missing; sequencing was by immunoSEQ multiplex PCR. The data hold 90,000 to 110,000 clones, with about 86% observed a single time. The sample belongs to a study of cytomegalovirus exposure and HLA in healthy donors. The sequence came from a woman aged 25 to 39 in good health and CMV-seronegative. V is TRBV4-2 and J is TRBJ2-7, with D possibly TRBD2 on 7 matching bases. Sequencing was carried out using PBMCs. CDR3 region: CASRKSLADSYEQYF. Here the CDR3 DNA reads TGTGCCAGCAGGAAAAGTCTAGCGGACAGCTACGAGCAGTACTTC.